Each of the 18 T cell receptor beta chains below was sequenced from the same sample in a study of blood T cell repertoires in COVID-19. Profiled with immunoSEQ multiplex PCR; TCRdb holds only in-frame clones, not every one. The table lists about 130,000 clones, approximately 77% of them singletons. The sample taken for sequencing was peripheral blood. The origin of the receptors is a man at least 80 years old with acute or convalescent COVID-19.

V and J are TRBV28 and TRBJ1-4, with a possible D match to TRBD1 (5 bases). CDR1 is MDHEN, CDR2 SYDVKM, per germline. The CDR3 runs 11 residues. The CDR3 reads CAAGFNEKLFF. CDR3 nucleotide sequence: TGTGCTGCAGGGTTTAATGAAAAACTGTTTTTT.

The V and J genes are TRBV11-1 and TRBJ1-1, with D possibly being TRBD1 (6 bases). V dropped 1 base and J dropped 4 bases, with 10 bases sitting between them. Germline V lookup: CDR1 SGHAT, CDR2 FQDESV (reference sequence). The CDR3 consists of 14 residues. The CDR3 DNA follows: TGTGCCAGCAGCTTAGACAGGGATCCCACTGAAGCTTTCTTT. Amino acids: CASSLDRDPTEAFF. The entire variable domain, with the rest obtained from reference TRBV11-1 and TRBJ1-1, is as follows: EAEVAQSPRYKITEKSQAVAFWCDPISGHATLYWYRQILGQGPELLVQFQDESVVDDSQLPKDRFSAERLKGVDSTLKIQPAELGDSAMYLCASSLDRDPTEAFFGQGTRLTVV.

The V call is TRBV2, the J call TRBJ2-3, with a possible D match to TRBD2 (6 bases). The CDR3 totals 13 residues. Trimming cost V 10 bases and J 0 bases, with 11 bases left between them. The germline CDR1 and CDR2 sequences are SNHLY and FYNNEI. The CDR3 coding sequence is TGTGCCACCGGTGCGGGAAGCACAGATACGCAGTATTTT. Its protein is CATGAGSTDTQYF.

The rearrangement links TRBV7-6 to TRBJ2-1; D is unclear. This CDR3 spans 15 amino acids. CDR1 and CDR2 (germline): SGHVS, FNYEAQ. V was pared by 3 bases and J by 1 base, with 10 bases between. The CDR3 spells CASSLSTMSYNEQFF. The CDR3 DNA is TGTGCCAGCAGCTTGAGTACTATGTCCTACAATGAGCAGTTCTTC.

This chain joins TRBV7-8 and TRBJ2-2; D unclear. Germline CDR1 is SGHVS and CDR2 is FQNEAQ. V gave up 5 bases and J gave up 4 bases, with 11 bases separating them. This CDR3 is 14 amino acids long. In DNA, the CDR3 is TGTGCCAGCAGCCAGACTGCCCTCACCGGGGAGCTGTTTTTT. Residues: CASSQTALTGELFF.

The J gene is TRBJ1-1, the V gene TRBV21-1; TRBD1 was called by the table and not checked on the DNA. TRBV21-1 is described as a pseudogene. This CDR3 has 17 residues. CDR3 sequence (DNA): TGTGCCAGCAGCAAAGGGGGACAGGGGGAGAAGAAAACTGAAGCTTTCTTT. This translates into CASSKGGQGEKKTEAFF.

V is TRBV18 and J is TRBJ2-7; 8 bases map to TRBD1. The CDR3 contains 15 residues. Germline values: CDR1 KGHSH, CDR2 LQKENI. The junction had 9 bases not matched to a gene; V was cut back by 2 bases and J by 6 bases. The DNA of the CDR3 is TGTGCCAGCTCACCAACCTCAGACAGGGGTTCCGAGCAGTACTTC. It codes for CASSPTSDRGSEQYF.

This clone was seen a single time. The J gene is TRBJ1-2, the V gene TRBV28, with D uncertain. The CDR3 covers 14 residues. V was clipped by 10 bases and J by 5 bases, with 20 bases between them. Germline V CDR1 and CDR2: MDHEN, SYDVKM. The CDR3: CAIKLPGFSYGYTF. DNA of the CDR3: TGTGCCATCAAACTACCGGGGTTCTCTTATGGCTACACCTTC.

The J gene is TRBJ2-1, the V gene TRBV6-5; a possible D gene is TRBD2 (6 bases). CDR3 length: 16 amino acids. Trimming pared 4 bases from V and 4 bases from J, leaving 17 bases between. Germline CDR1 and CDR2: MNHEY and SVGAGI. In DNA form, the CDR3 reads TGTGCCAGCAGTTCTTACCGGGACTCCGGGTACAATGAGCAGTTCTTC. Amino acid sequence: CASSSYRDSGYNEQFF.

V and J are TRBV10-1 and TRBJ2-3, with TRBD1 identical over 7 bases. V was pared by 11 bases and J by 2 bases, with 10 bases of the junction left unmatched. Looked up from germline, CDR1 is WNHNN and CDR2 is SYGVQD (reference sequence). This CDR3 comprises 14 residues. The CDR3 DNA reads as TGCGCCGGCGACAGGGATTCGAACACAGATACGCAGTATTTT. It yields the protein CAGDRDSNTDTQYF.

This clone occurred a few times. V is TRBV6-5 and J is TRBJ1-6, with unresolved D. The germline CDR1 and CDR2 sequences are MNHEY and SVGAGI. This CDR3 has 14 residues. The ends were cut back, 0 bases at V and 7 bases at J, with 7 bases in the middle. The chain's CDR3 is CASSYSSNNSPLHF. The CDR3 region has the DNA TGTGCCAGCAGTTACTCGTCTAACAATTCACCCCTCCACTTT.

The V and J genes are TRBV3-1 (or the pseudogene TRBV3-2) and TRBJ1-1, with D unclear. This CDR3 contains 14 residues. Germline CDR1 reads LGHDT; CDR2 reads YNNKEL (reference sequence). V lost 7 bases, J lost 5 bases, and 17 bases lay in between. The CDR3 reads CASKSSGHMTEAFF. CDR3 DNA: TGTGCCAGCAAGAGTAGTGGGCATATGACTGAAGCTTTCTTT.

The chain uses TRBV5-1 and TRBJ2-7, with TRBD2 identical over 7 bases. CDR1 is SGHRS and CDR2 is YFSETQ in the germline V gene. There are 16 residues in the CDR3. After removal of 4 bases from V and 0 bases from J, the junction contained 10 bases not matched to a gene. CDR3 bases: TGCGCCAGCAGCGGAACGACCGGGACTACCTCCTACGAGCAGTACTTC. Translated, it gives CASSGTTGTTSYEQYF.

CDR3 residues: CASRGLVPGETQYF. DNA of the CDR3: TGTGCCAGCAGGGGACTAGTCCCCGGGGAGACCCAGTACTTC. The chain has TRBV6-5 and TRBJ2-5, with 8 bases identical to TRBD2. CDR1 and CDR2 from the germline V gene are MNHEY and SVGAGI. After removal of 6 bases from V and 5 bases from J, the junction contained 8 bases not matched to a gene. The CDR3 spans 14 residues.

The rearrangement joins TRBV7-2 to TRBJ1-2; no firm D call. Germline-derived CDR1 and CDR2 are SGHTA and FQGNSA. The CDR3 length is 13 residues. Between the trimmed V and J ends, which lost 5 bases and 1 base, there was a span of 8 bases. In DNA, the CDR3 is TGTGCCAGCAGCCCAACAGTTAACTATGGCTACACCTTC. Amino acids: CASSPTVNYGYTF.

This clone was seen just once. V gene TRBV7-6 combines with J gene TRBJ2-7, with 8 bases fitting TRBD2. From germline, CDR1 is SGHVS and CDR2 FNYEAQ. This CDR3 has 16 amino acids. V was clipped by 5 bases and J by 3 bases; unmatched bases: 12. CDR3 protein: CASSPSGGGSFYEQYF. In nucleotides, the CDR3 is TGTGCCAGCAGCCCGTCCGGGGGGGGATCCTTCTACGAGCAGTACTTC.

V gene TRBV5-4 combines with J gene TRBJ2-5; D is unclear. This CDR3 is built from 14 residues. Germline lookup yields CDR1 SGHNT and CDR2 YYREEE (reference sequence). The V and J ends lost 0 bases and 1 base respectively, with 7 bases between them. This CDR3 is CASSLDSIQETQYF. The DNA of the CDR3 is TGTGCCAGCAGCTTGGACAGCATCCAAGAGACCCAGTACTTC.

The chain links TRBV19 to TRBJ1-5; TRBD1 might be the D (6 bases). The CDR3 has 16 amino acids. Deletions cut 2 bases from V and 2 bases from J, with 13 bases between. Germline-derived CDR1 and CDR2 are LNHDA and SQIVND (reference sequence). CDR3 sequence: CASSILSGARNQPQHF. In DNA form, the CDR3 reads TGTGCCAGTAGTATACTGTCAGGGGCCCGCAATCAGCCCCAGCATTTT.